This T cell receptor beta chain comes out of a study of blood T cell repertoires in COVID-19. This CDR3 has 13 residues. With 1 base removed from V and 4 bases from J, the gap between germline ends came to 9 bases. Germline loops: CDR1 SGHKS, CDR2 YYEKEE (reference sequence). Some clones are missing from TCRdb's copy, which holds only in-frame ones; the method was immunoSEQ multiplex PCR. The sample lists fewer than 200,000 clones, roughly 90% occurring once. This clone was seen a single time. Sequenced: peripheral blood. The source of this sequence is a woman aged 60 to 75 who had recovered from COVID-19. V gene TRBV5-5 combines with J gene TRBJ2-7; D gene unclear. The CDR3 sequence is CASSLRSPYEQYF. CDR3 in DNA: TGTGCCAGCAGCTTGCGGTCACCTTACGAGCAGTACTTC.